Listed below are T cell receptor beta chains from one sample, sequenced in a study of blood T cell repertoires in COVID-19. Data came from immunoSEQ multiplex PCR; TCRdb stores just in-frame clones and leaves some out. Of about 210,000 clones in the sample, over 70% were seen once. Material for sequencing was peripheral blood. The receptor set was obtained from a woman in her 70s with acute or convalescent COVID-19. Each CDR3 is given with its conserved first and last residue. Fields, in order: J gene, clone size, V gene, D gene, CDR3 length, CDR3 protein, CDR3 DNA. D genes are given only for firm matches. The size field is filled for only some rows; it gives once, few, many or a size class.

J: TRBJ2-5
size: NA
V: TRBV5-1
D: TRBD1
length: 14
CDR3: CASSFWTGQETQYF
DNA: TGCGCCAGCAGCTTTTGGACAGGCCAAGAGACCCAGTACTTC

J: TRBJ1-2
size: NA
V: TRBV19
D: NA
length: 12
CDR3: CASSGGTLGYTF
DNA: TGTGCCAGTAGTGGGGGGACTCTTGGCTACACCTTC

J: TRBJ1-5
size: NA
V: TRBV6-5
D: TRBD1
length: 14
CDR3: CASSYDRDRQPQHF
DNA: TGTGCCAGCAGTTATGACAGGGACCGTCAGCCCCAGCATTTT

J: TRBJ1-3
size: NA
V: TRBV4-1
D: NA
length: 16
CDR3: CASSQDPSGRRNTIYF
DNA: TGCGCCAGCAGCCAAGATCCATCAGGGAGGAGAAACACCATATATTTT

J: TRBJ2-7
size: once
V: TRBV5-5
D: TRBD1
length: 13
CDR3: CASSEGDSYEQYF
DNA: TGTGCCAGCAGCGAAGGGGACAGCTACGAGCAGTACTTC

J: TRBJ1-2
size: NA
V: TRBV29-1
D: NA
length: 11
CDR3: CSVAGSHGYTF
DNA: TGCAGCGTCGCCGGGTCACATGGCTACACCTTC

J: TRBJ2-5
size: NA
V: TRBV19
D: TRBD1
length: 14
CDR3: CASSGTGGKETQYF
DNA: TGTGCCAGTAGCGGGACAGGGGGGAAAGAGACCCAGTACTTC

J: TRBJ1-6
size: NA
V: TRBV6-5
D: TRBD1
length: 14
CDR3: CASSPEGASSPLHF
DNA: TGTGCCAGCAGCCCCGAGGGGGCCAGCTCACCCCTCCACTTT

J: TRBJ2-5
size: NA
V: TRBV14
D: NA
length: 13
CDR3: CASSLPSSETQYF
DNA: TGTGCCAGCAGCCTTCCGAGTTCGGAGACCCAGTACTTC

J: TRBJ2-3
size: few
V: TRBV10-1
D: NA
length: 15
CDR3: CASSRDSSSTDTQYF
DNA: TGCGCCAGCAGCAGAGACTCATCTAGCACAGATACGCAGTATTTT

J: TRBJ2-3
size: NA
V: TRBV6-2/TRBV6-3
D: TRBD2
length: 16
CDR3: CASSYGASGSTDTQYF
DNA: TGTGCCAGCAGTTATGGGGCTAGCGGGTCCACAGATACGCAGTATTTT